The sample holds one count of the clone carrying this T cell receptor (beta chain). Other DNA sequences within the sample encode an identical CDR3. Profiling relied on immunoSEQ multiplex PCR, and the TCRdb table lists in-frame clones only, not all of them. The sample has about 2.1 million clones, about 94% seen once. This specimen belongs to a study of shared clonotypes between healthy human individuals. Germline-derived CDR1 and CDR2 are LNHDA and SQIVND (reference sequence). With V trimmed by 10 bases and J by 1 base, 3 bases remained unmatched. This CDR3 has 13 amino acids. The naive CD8 population came from CD45RO-negative cells selected for CCR7, without terminally differentiated effector memory CD45RA+ cells.

Sequenced sample: naive CD8+ T cells from PBMCs. This TCR was recovered from a man between 18 and 29 years old in good health. Some clones in this sample may be carry-over from other donors' samples. This chain connects TRBV19 to TRBJ2-7, with 11 bases fitting TRBD2. The CDR3 DNA is TGTGCCACGGGGACTAGCGGATCCTACGAGCAGTACTTC. This sequence encodes CATGTSGSYEQYF.